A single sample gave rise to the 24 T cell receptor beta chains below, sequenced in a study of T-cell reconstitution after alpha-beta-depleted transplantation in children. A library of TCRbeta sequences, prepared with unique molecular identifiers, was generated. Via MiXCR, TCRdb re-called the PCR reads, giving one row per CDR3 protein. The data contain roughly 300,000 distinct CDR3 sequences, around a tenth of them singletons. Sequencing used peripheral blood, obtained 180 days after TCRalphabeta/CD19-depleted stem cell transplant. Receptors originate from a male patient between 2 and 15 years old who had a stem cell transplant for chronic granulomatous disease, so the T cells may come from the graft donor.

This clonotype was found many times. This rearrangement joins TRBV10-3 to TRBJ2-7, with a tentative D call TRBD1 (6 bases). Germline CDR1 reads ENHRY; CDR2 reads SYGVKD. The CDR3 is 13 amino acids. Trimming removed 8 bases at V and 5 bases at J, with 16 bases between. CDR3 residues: CAIHSRDNNEQYF. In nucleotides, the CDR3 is TGTGCCATCCATTCCCGGGACAACAACGAGCAGTACTTC.

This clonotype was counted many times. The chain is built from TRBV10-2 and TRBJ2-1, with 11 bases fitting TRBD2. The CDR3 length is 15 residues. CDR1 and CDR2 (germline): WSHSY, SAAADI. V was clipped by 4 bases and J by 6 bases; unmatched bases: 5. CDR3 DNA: TGCGCCAGCAGTGCACTAGCGGGAGCCCCCAATGAGCAGTTCTTC. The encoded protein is CASSALAGAPNEQFF.

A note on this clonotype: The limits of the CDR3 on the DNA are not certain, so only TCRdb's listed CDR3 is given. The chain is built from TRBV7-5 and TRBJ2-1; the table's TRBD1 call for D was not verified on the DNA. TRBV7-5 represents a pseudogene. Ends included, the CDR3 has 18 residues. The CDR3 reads CISVSEAYGQGTYNEQFF.

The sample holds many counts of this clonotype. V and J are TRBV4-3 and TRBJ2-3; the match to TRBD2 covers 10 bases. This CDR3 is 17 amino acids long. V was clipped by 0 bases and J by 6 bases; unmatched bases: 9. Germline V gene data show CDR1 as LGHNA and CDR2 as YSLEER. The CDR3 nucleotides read TGCGCCAGCAGCCAAGAGGCTAGCGGGAGACCTTATGATACGCAGTATTTT. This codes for CASSQEASGRPYDTQYF.

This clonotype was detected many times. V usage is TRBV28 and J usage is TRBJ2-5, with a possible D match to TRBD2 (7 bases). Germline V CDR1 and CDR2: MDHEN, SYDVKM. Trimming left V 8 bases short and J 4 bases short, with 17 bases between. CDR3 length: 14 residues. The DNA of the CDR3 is TGTGCCAGCCTCAGCAGGGGAGGGCGAGAGACCCAGTACTTC. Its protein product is CASLSRGGRETQYF.

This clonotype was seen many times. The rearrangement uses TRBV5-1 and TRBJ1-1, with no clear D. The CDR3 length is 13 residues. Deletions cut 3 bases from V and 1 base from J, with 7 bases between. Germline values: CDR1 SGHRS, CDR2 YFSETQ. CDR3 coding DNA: TGCGCCAGCAGCTATGACGGGAACACTGAAGCTTTCTTT. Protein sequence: CASSYDGNTEAFF.

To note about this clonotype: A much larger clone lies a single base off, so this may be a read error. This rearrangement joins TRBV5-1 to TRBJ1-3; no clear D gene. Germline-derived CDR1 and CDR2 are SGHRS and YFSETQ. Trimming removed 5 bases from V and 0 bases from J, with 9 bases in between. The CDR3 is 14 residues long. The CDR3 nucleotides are TGCGCCAGCAGTAGTCAGATCTCTGGAAACACCATATATTTT. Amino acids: CASSSQISGNTIYF.

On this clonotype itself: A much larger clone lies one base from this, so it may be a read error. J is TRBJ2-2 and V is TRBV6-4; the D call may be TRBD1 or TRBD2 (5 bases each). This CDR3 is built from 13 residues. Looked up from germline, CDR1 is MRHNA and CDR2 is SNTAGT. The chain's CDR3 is CASSRQPTGELSF. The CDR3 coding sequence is TGTGCCAGCAGTAGACAGCCCACCGGGGAGCTGTCTTTT.

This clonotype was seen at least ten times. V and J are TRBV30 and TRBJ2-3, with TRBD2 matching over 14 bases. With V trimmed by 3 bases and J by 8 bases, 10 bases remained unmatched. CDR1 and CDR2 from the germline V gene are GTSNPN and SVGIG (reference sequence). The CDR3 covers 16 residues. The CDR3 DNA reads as TGTGCCTGGAGCCTCGGGACTAGCGGGAGTGCGCGTACGCAGTATTTT. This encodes CAWSLGTSGSARTQYF.

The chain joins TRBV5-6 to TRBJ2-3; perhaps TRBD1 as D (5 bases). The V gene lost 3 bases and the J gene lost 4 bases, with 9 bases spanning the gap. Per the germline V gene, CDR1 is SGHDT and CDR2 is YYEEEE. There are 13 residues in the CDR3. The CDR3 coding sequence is TGTGCCAGCAGCTACGTAGGGGCAGATACGCAGTATTTT. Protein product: CASSYVGADTQYF.

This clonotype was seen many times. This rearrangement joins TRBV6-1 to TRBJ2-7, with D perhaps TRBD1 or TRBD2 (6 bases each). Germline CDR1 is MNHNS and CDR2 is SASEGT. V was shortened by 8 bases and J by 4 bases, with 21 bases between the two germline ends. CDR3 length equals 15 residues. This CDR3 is CASGRGLLGGYEQYF. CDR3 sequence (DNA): TGTGCCAGCGGCCGGGGGCTACTGGGGGGATACGAGCAGTACTTC.

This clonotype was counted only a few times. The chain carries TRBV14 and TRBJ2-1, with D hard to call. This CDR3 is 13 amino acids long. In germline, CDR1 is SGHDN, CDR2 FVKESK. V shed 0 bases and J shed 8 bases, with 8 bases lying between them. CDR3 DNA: TGTGCCAGCAGCCAAGATACTGTGGATGAGCAGTTCTTC. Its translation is CASSQDTVDEQFF.

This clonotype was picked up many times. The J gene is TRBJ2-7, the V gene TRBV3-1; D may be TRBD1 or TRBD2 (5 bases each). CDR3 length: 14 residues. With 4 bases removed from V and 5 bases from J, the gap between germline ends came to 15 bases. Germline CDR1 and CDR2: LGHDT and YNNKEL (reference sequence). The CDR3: CASSLVGDVDEQYF. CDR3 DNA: TGTGCCAGCAGCCTTGTGGGGGATGTGGACGAGCAGTACTTC.

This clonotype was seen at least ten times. The CDR3 is CASSQDTGVYTGELFF. CDR3 bases: TGTGCCAGCAGCCAAGATACGGGAGTGTACACCGGGGAGCTGTTTTTT. V usage is TRBV14 and J usage is TRBJ2-2; tentatively, D is TRBD2 (6 bases). Trimming cost V 0 bases and J 3 bases, with 11 bases left between them. CDR3 length: 16 amino acids. In germline, CDR1 is SGHDN, CDR2 FVKESK.

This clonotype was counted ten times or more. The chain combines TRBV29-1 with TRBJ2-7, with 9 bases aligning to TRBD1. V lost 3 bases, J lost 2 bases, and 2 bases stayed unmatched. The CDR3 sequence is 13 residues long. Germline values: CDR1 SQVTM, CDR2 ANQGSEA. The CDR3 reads CSVDGTGTYEQYF. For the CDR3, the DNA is TGCAGCGTTGATGGGACAGGGACCTACGAGCAGTACTTC.

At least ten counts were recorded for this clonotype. CDR3 sequence (DNA): TGCAGCGTTGAAGGACCTTACCCTTGGGACTTACATTTCTACGAGCAGTACTTC. Encoded protein: CSVEGPYPWDLHFYEQYF. This chain uses TRBV29-1 with TRBJ2-7; possibly TRBD2 for D (6 bases). Deletions cut 1 base from V and 3 bases from J, with 25 bases between. This CDR3 has 18 residues. Germline V CDR1 and CDR2: SQVTM, ANQGSEA.

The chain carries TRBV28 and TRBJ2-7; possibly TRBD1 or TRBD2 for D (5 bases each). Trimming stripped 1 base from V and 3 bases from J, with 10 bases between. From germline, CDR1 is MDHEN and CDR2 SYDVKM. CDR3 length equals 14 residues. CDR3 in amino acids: CASSLFGAHYEQYF. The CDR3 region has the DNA TGTGCCAGCAGTTTATTCGGGGCCCACTACGAGCAGTACTTC.

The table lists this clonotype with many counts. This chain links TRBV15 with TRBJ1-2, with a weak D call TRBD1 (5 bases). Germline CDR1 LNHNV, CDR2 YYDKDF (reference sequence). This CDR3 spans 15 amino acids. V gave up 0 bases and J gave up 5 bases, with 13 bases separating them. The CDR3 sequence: CATSRDQGRRYGYTF. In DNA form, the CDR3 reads TGTGCCACCAGCAGAGATCAGGGTCGGAGGTATGGCTACACCTTC.

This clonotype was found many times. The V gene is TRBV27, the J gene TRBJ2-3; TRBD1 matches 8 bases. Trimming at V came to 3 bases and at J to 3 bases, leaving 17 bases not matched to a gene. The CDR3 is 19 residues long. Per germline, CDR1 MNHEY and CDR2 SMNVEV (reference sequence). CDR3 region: CASSFSATWTGLWTDTQYF. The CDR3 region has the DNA TGTGCCAGCAGTTTTTCCGCAACTTGGACAGGGTTGTGGACAGATACGCAGTATTTT.

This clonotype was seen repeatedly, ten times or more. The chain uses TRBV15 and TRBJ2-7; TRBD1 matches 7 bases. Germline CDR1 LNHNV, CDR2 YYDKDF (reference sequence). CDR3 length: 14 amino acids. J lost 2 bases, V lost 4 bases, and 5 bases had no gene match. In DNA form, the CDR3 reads TGTGCCACCAGCATTCGAGACAGGGCCTACGAGCAGTACTTC. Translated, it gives CATSIRDRAYEQYF.

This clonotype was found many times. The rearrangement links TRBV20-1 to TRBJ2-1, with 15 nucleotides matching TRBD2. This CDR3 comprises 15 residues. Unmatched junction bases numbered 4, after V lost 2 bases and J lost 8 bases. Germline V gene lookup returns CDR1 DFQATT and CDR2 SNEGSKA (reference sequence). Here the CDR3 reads CSARRTSGRGDEQFF. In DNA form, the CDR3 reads TGCAGTGCTAGACGGACTAGCGGGAGGGGGGATGAGCAGTTCTTC.

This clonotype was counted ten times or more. The CDR3 region is CSARVIPGDGYEQYF. The DNA for the CDR3 is TGCAGTGCTAGAGTTATCCCGGGGGACGGATACGAGCAGTACTTC. V is TRBV20-1 and J is TRBJ2-7; a possible D gene is TRBD2 (6 bases). Germline CDR1 DFQATT, CDR2 SNEGSKA (reference sequence). The V and J ends lost 1 base and 4 bases respectively, with 17 bases between them. This CDR3 is built from 15 residues.

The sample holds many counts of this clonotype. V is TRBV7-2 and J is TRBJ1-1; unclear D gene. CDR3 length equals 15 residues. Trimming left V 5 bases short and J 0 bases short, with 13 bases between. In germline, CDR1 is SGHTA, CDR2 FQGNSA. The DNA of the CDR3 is TGTGCCAGCAGCCCACAACAAAATATGAACACTGAAGCTTTCTTT. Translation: CASSPQQNMNTEAFF.

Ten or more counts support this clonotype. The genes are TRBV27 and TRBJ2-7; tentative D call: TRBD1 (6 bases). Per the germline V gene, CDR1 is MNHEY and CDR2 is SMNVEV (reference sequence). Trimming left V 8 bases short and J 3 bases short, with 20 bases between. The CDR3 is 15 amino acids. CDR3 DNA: TGTGCCAGCGGGGGCTTCGGGACAACCATCTACGAGCAGTACTTC. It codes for CASGGFGTTIYEQYF.